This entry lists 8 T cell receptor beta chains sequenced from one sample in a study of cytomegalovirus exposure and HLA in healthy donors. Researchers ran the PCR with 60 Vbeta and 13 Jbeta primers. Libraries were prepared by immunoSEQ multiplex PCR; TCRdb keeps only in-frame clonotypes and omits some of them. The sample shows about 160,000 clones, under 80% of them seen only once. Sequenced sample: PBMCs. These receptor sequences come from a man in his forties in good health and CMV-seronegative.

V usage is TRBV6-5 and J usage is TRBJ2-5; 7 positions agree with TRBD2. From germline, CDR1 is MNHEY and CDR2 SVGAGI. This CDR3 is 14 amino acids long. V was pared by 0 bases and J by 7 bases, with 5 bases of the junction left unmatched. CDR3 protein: CASSYSGRGTTQYF. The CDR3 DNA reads TGTGCCAGCAGTTACTCCGGGCGGGGGACGACCCAGTACTTC.

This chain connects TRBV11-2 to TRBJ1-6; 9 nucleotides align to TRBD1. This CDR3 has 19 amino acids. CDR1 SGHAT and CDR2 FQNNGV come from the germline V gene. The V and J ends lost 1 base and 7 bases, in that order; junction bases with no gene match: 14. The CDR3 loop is CASSLGGYRGRTLNSPLHF. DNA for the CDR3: TGTGCCAGCAGCTTAGGAGGGTACAGGGGGCGAACATTAAATTCACCCCTCCACTTT.

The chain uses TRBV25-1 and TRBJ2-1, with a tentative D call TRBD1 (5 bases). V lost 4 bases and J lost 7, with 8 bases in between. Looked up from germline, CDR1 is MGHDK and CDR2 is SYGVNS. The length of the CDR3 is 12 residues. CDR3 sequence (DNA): TGTGCCAGCAGTGTCAGGGATAATGAGCAGTTCTTC. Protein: CASSVRDNEQFF.

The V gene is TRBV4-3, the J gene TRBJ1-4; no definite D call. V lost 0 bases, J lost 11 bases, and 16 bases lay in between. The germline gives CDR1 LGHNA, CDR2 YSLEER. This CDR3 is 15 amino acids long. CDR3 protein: CASSQDPGHNSKLFF. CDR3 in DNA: TGCGCCAGCAGCCAAGATCCTGGGCACAACTCGAAACTGTTTTTT.

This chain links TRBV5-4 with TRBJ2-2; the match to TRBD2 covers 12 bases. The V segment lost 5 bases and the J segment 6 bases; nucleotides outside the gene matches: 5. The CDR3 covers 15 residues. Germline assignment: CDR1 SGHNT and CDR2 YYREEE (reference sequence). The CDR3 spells CASRSGTSGSGELFF. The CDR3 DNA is TGTGCCAGCAGGTCCGGGACTAGCGGGTCCGGGGAGCTGTTTTTT.

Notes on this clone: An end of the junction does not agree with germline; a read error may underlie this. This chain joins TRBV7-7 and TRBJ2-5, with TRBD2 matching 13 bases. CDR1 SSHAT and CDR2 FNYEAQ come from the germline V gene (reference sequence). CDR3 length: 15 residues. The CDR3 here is CASSSTGLAGETQYF. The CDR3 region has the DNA TGTGCTAGCAGCTCTACGGGACTAGCGGGGGAGACCCAGTACTTC.

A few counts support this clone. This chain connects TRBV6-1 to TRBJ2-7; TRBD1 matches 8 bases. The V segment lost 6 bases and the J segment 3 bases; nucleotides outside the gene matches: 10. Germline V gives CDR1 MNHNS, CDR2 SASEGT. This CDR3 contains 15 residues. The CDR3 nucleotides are TGTGCCAGCAGAATCCCGGGACAGGTCAACTACGAGCAGTACTTC. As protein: CASRIPGQVNYEQYF.

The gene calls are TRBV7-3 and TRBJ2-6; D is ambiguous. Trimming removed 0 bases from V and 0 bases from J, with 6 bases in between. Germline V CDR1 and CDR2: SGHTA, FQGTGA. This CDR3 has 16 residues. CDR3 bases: TGTGCCAGCAGCTTAACTGCAGGCTCTGGGGCCAACGTCCTGACTTTC. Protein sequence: CASSLTAGSGANVLTF.